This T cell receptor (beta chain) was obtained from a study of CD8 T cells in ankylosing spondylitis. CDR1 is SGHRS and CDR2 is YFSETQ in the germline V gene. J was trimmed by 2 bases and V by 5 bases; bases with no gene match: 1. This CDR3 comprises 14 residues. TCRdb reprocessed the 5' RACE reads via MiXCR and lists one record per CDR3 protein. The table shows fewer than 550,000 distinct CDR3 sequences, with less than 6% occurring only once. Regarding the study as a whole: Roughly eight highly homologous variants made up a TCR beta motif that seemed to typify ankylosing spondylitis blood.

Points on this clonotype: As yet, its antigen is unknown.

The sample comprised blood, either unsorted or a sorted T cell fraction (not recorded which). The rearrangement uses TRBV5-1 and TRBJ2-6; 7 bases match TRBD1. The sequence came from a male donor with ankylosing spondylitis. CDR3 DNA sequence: TGCGCCAGCAGACAGGGGACTGGGGCCAACGTCCTGACTTTC. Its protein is CASRQGTGANVLTF.